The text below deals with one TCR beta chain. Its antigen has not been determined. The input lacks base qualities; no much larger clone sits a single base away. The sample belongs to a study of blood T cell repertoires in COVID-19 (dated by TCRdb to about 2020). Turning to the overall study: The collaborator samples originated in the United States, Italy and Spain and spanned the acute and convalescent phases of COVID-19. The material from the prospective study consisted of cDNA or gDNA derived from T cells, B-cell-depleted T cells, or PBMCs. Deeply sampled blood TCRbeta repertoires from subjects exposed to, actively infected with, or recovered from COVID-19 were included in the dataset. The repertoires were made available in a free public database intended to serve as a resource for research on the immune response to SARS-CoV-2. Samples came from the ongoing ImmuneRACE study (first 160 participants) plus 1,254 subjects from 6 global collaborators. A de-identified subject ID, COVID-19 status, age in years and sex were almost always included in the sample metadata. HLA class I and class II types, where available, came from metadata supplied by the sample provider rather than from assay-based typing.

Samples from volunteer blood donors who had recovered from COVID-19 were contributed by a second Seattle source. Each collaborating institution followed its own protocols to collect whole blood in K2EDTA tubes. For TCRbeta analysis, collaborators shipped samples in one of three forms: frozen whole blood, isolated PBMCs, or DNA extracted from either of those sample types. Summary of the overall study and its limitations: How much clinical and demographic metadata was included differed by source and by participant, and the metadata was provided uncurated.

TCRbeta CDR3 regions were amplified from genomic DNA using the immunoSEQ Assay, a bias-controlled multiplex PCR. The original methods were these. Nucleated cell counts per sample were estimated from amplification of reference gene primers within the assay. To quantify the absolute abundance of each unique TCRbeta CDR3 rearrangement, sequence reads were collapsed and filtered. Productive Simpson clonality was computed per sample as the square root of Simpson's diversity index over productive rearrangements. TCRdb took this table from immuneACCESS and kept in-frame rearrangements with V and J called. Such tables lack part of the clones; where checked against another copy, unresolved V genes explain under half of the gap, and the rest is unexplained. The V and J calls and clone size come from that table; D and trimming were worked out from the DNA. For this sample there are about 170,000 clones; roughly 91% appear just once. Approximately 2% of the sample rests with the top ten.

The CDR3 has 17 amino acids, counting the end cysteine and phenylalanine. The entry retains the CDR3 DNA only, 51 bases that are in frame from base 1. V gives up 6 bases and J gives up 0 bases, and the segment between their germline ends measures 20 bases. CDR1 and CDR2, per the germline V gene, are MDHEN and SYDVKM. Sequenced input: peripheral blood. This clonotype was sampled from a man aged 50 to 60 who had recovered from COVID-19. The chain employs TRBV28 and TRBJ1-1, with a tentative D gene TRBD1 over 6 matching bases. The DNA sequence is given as TGTGCCAGCAGCCAATACCTCACAGGGATAATGAACACTGAAGCTTTCTTT. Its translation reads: CASSQYLTGIMNTEAFF.